Below are 27 T cell receptor beta chains sequenced from a single sample in a study of siplizumab effects on memory and regulatory T cells. This table comes from immunoSEQ multiplex PCR, and its TCRdb copy is limited to in-frame clones, with some not included. The data show some 100,000 clones, roughly 94% seen once. Sequenced: Tregs sorted from blood. These TCRs come from a human donor in good health.

This clone appeared a few times. The CDR3 region is CASSGRQGAISNQPQHF. The CDR3 nucleotides read TGTGCCAGCAGTGGACGACAGGGGGCGATTAGCAATCAGCCCCAGCATTTT. The chain couples TRBV2 to TRBJ1-5, with 10 bases fitting TRBD1. The CDR3 is 17 amino acids. Per germline, CDR1 SNHLY and CDR2 FYNNEI. V gave up 4 bases and J gave up 0 bases; unmatched junction bases: 6.

V is TRBV5-6 and J is TRBJ2-5; D unclear. The CDR3 consists of 12 residues. The germline V and J ends were trimmed by 2 bases and 12 bases, with 14 bases remaining between them. Germline lookup yields CDR1 SGHDT and CDR2 YYEEEE. The CDR3 protein is CASSLHPGSEYF. CDR3 bases: TGTGCCAGCAGCTTACACCCAGGAAGTGAGTACTTC.

V usage is TRBV4-1 and J usage is TRBJ2-5; 9 nucleotides line up with TRBD2. Trimming took 1 base from V and 4 from J; bases not matched to a gene: 10. The germline V gene has CDR1 MGHRA and CDR2 YSYEKL. The CDR3 sequence is 17 residues long. The chain's CDR3 is CASSQGISGRGGETQYF. The CDR3 DNA is TGCGCCAGCAGCCAAGGGATTAGCGGGAGAGGAGGAGAGACCCAGTACTTC.

V and J are TRBV7-8 and TRBJ2-5; D is undetermined. Germline V gives CDR1 SGHVS, CDR2 FQNEAQ. V lost 2 bases and J 1 base, leaving 11 bases between the germline ends. This CDR3 is built from 15 residues. As DNA, the CDR3 is TGTGCCAGCAGCTTAAGCACATTGACCCAAGAGACCCAGTACTTC. Translated: CASSLSTLTQETQYF.

The chain joins TRBV27 to TRBJ2-1; unclear D gene. CDR1 is MNHEY and CDR2 is SMNVEV in the germline V gene (reference sequence). The CDR3 totals 14 residues. Trimming cost V 5 bases and J 9 bases, with 17 bases left between them. For the CDR3, the DNA is TGTGCCAGCAGTCCCGGACGCGGTTTGGGTGAGCAGTTCTTC. This codes for CASSPGRGLGEQFF.

The genes are TRBV7-9 and TRBJ2-5; 9 bases are a match to TRBD1. This CDR3 region has 14 residues. The V gene end was trimmed by 5 bases and the J gene end by 5 bases; junction bases not matched to a gene: 6. In germline, CDR1 is SEHNR, CDR2 FQNEAQ (reference sequence). This chain's CDR3 is CASSRDRARETQYF. CDR3 sequence (DNA): TGTGCCAGCAGCCGGGACAGGGCCCGGGAGACCCAGTACTTC. The full variable domain, in which reference TRBV7-9 and TRBJ2-5 provide the parts outside the CDR3, is DTGVSQNPRHKITKRGQNVTFRCDPISEHNRLYWYRQTLGQGPEFLTYFQNEAQLEKSRLLSDRFSAERPKGSFSTLEIQRTEQGDSAMYLCASSRDRARETQYFGPGTRLLVL.

The chain combines TRBV15 with TRBJ2-3, with no clear D. Germline V gives CDR1 LNHNV, CDR2 YYDKDF (reference sequence). The CDR3 length is 12 residues. The V and J ends lost 9 bases and 2 bases respectively, with 9 bases between them. The CDR3 nucleotides read TGTGCCACGGGCAGACACACAGATACGCAGTATTTT. It codes for CATGRHTDTQYF.

The chain is built from TRBV18 and TRBJ1-3, with D uncertain. V dropped 6 bases and J dropped 0 bases, with 12 bases sitting between them. Germline V gene data show CDR1 as KGHSH and CDR2 as LQKENI. The CDR3 runs to 15 residues. The chain's CDR3 is CASSQQPSSGNTIYF. The CDR3 DNA reads as TGTGCCAGCTCCCAACAGCCCTCCTCTGGAAACACCATATATTTT. The variable domain in full, completed from reference TRBV18 and TRBJ1-3, reads NAGVMQNPRHLVRRRGQEARLRCSPMKGHSHVYWYRQLPEEGLKFMVYLQKENIIDESGMPKERFSAEFPKEGPSILRIQQVVRGDSAAYFCASSQQPSSGNTIYFGEGSWLTVV.

V is TRBV2 and J is TRBJ1-5, with TRBD1 matching 11 bases. Germline V gene lookup returns CDR1 SNHLY and CDR2 FYNNEI. The CDR3 extends over 16 amino acids. V gave up 4 bases and J gave up 6 bases; unmatched junction bases: 8. The CDR3 spells CASSGALGQGGQPQHF. CDR3 in DNA: TGTGCCAGCAGTGGAGCTTTGGGACAGGGGGGTCAGCCCCAGCATTTT.

The V call is TRBV6-4, the J call TRBJ1-3; 11 bases line up with TRBD1. The CDR3 has 16 residues. V was clipped by 0 bases and J by 7 bases; unmatched bases: 5. CDR1 is MRHNA and CDR2 is SNTAGT in the germline V gene. The CDR3, as DNA: TGTGCCAGCAGTGACTCGGGGGACAGGGGGGCGAACACCATATATTTT. Translating gives CASSDSGDRGANTIYF.

The chain is built from TRBV5-1 and TRBJ2-5; D is uncertain. In germline, CDR1 is SGHRS, CDR2 YFSETQ. This CDR3 is 14 amino acids long. Trimming removed 3 bases from V and 2 bases from J, with 11 bases in between. Here the CDR3 DNA reads TGCGCCAGCAGCTACTGGACCGATCAAGAGACCCAGTACTTC. It encodes CASSYWTDQETQYF.

The chain combines TRBV9 with TRBJ2-1; D unresolved. The germline CDR1 and CDR2 sequences are SGDLS and YYNGEE. The CDR3 extends over 13 amino acids. Between the trimmed V and J ends, which lost 0 bases and 10 bases, there was a span of 11 bases. DNA of the CDR3: TGTGCCAGCAGCGTAGATTCCAGCGCCGAGCAGTTCTTC. It codes for CASSVDSSAEQFF.

The V call is TRBV5-1, the J call TRBJ2-7; D possibly matches TRBD1 or TRBD2 (5 bases each). V was clipped by 2 bases and J by 2 bases, with 14 bases between them. The CDR3 covers 15 residues. Germline-derived CDR1 and CDR2 are SGHRS and YFSETQ. The CDR3 coding sequence is TGCGCCAGCAGCTTTTCCCTAGGGACGGCCTACGAGCAGTACTTC. This gives the protein CASSFSLGTAYEQYF.

The genes are TRBV6-5 and TRBJ2-2; D gene ambiguous. V gave up 0 bases and J gave up 2 bases, with 7 bases separating them. The CDR3 has 15 residues. Germline V CDR1 and CDR2: MNHEY, SVGAGI. The CDR3 DNA sequence: TGTGCCAGCAGTTACTCGCCGGCTAACACCGGGGAGCTGTTTTTT. It specifies CASSYSPANTGELFF.

CDR3: CASSLRGAVQETQYF. The CDR3 nucleotides are TGCGCCAGCAGCTTGAGAGGGGCCGTTCAAGAGACCCAGTACTTC. The chain is built from TRBV5-1 and TRBJ2-5; D possibly matches TRBD1 or TRBD2 (5 bases each). Deletions cut 1 base from V and 2 bases from J, with 12 bases between. Germline CDR1 and CDR2: SGHRS and YFSETQ. The CDR3 covers 15 residues.

This clone appeared a single time. This chain connects TRBV19 to TRBJ2-5; TRBD2 agrees at 12 bases. There are 16 residues in the CDR3. The J segment lost 5 bases and the V segment lost 4 bases, leaving 8 bases of the junction unmatched. The germline V gene has CDR1 LNHDA and CDR2 SQIVND (reference sequence). CDR3 region: CASSSRLAGEAETQYF. CDR3 DNA sequence: TGTGCCAGTAGTAGCAGACTAGCGGGAGAGGCGGAGACCCAGTACTTC.

The genes are TRBV11-3 and TRBJ2-3; D is possibly TRBD1 (6 bases). Germline V lookup: CDR1 SGHNT, CDR2 YENEEA. Trimming shortened V by 5 bases and J by 7 bases, and 13 bases separated the two germline ends. The CDR3 consists of 13 residues. CDR3 in amino acids: CASSASGTNTQYF. The CDR3 nucleotides are TGTGCCAGCAGCGCCTCCGGGACAAATACGCAGTATTTT. Using reference TRBV11-3 and TRBJ2-3 for the parts outside the CDR3, the full variable domain is EAGVVQSPRYKIIEKKQPVAFWCNPISGHNTLYWYLQNLGQGPELLIRYENEEAVDDSQLPKDRFSAERLKGVDSTLKIQPAELGDSAVYLCASSASGTNTQYFGPGTRLTVL.

The chain has TRBV18 and TRBJ2-1; 10 bases match TRBD2. CDR3 length: 17 amino acids. V lost 9 bases, J lost 6 bases, and 17 bases stayed unmatched. Germline assignment: CDR1 KGHSH and CDR2 LQKENI. DNA for the CDR3: TGTGCCAGTACCCGGACTAGCGGAACCCCCAGGGGCAATGAGCAGTTCTTC. Residues: CASTRTSGTPRGNEQFF.

The J gene is TRBJ2-1, the V gene TRBV7-3; tentatively, D is TRBD1 (7 bases). This CDR3 comprises 15 residues. The germline gives CDR1 SGHTA, CDR2 FQGTGA. Between the trimmed V and J ends, which lost 5 bases and 10 bases, there was a span of 21 bases. The CDR3 reads CASSPRSSGGKEQFF. In nucleotides, the CDR3 is TGTGCCAGCAGCCCCCGGTCATCAGGGGGGAAGGAGCAGTTCTTC. Filled out from reference TRBV7-3 and TRBJ2-1, the complete variable domain reads GAGVSQTPSNKVTEKGKYVELRCDPISGHTALYWYRQSLGQGPEFLIYFQGTGAADDSGLPNDRFFAVRPEGSVSTLKIQRTERGDSAVYLCASSPRSSGGKEQFFGPGTRLTVL.

Remarks on this clone: Other DNA sequences in this sample translate to the same CDR3. V gene TRBV7-3 combines with J gene TRBJ2-2; perhaps TRBD1 as D (7 bases). The CDR3 spans 17 residues. Germline V gene data show CDR1 as SGHTA and CDR2 as FQGTGA. Between the trimmed V and J ends, which lost 2 bases and 1 base, there was a span of 14 bases. The CDR3 loop is CASSLSGGSLNTGELFF. The CDR3 region has the DNA TGTGCCAGCAGCTTATCAGGGGGGAGCCTGAACACCGGGGAGCTGTTTTTT. The full variable domain, completed using reference TRBV7-3 and TRBJ2-2, is GAGVSQTPSNKVTEKGKYVELRCDPISGHTALYWYRQSLGQGPEFLIYFQGTGAADDSGLPNDRFFAVRPEGSVSTLKIQRTERGDSAVYLCASSLSGGSLNTGELFFGEGSRLTVL.

The chain carries TRBV2 and TRBJ2-7, with TRBD1 matching over 8 bases. This CDR3 comprises 16 residues. Germline trimming cut 6 bases from V and 0 bases from J; bases unmatched to any gene: 10. The germline V gene has CDR1 SNHLY and CDR2 FYNNEI. The CDR3 DNA reads as TGTGCCAGCAGGCGCACCAGGGGGCCCAGCTCCTACGAGCAGTACTTC. Translation: CASRRTRGPSSYEQYF.

The V call is TRBV29-1, the J call TRBJ2-7; no definite D call. The CDR3 is 10 amino acids. Germline values: CDR1 SQVTM, CDR2 ANQGSEA. V lost 7 bases to trimming and J lost 3 bases, with 7 bases between them. The CDR3 coding sequence is TGCAGCGACAACAGCTACGAGCAGTACTTC. Protein product: CSDNSYEQYF.

The genes are TRBV18 and TRBJ2-7; no firm D call. Germline CDR1 KGHSH, CDR2 LQKENI. This CDR3 has 13 residues. Trimming took 2 bases from V and 1 from J, leaving 6 bases between them. CDR3 coding DNA: TGTGCCAGCTCACCATACGTATCCTACGAGCAGTACTTC. Translating gives CASSPYVSYEQYF.

V is TRBV28 and J is TRBJ2-5; 12 nucleotides align to TRBD2. V was clipped by 6 bases and J by 5 bases; unmatched bases: 13. Per the germline V gene, CDR1 is MDHEN and CDR2 is SYDVKM. This CDR3 contains 17 residues. CDR3 sequence (DNA): TGTGCCAGCAGCTTCAGGACTAGCGGGGCCCGGGGGGAGACCCAGTACTTC. Translation gives CASSFRTSGARGETQYF.

The gene calls are TRBV6-4 and TRBJ2-4, with 7 bases that match TRBD1. The germline V gene has CDR1 MRHNA and CDR2 SNTAGT. With 4 bases clipped from V and 7 bases from J, the junction kept 4 bases outside the gene matches. The CDR3 totals 13 residues. The CDR3 DNA reads as TGTGCCAGCAGTGCGACAGGGAGTAACATTCAGTACTTC. Its protein is CASSATGSNIQYF.

The chain recombines TRBV5-1 with TRBJ2-5, with 9 bases identical to TRBD2. V trimming: 0 bases; J trimming: 5 bases; junction bases outside the gene matches: 5. The CDR3 length is 15 residues. Germline V gene data show CDR1 as SGHRS and CDR2 as YFSETQ. CDR3 DNA sequence: TGCGCCAGCAGCTTGGGGATAGCGGGAGCGGAGACCCAGTACTTC. Its protein product is CASSLGIAGAETQYF. Using reference TRBV5-1 and TRBJ2-5 for the parts outside the CDR3, the full variable domain is KAGVTQTPRYLIKTRGQQVTLSCSPISGHRSVSWYQQTPGQGLQFLFEYFSETQRNKGNFPGRFSGRQFSNSRSEMNVSTLELGDSALYLCASSLGIAGAETQYFGPGTRLLVL.

The chain has TRBV7-9 and TRBJ2-3; D is perhaps TRBD1 (6 bases). The CDR3 covers 14 residues. CDR1 and CDR2 (germline): SEHNR, FQNEAQ (reference sequence). The V gene lost 0 bases and the J gene lost 3 bases, with 7 bases spanning the gap. In DNA form, the CDR3 reads TGTGCCAGCAGCTTAGCCCAGGGGACAGATACGCAGTATTTT. This gives the protein CASSLAQGTDTQYF.